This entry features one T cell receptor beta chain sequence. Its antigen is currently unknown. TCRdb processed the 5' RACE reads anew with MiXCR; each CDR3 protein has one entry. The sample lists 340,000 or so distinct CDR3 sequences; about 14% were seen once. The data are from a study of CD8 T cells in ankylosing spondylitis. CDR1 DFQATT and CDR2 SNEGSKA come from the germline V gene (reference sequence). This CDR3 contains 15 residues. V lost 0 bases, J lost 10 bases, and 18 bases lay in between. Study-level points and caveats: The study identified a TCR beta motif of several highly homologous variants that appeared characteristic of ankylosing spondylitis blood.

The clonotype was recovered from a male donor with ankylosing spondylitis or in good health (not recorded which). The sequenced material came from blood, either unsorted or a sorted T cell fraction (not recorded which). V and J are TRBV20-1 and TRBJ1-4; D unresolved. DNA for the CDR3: TGCAGTGCTAGAGATTGGAACACGGCTCGGGGAAAACTGTTTTTT. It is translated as CSARDWNTARGKLFF.